This T cell receptor beta chain emerged from a study of cytomegalovirus exposure and HLA in healthy donors. Whole-study results and caveats: TCR beta V- and J-gene trimming was later associated with a missense DCLRE1C variant.

It was with 60 Vbeta and 13 Jbeta primers that the PCR ran. TCRdb keeps only in-frame clones here, not all; method: immunoSEQ multiplex PCR. Found here are around 100,000 clones, about 60% of them singletons; the top ten hold 2% to 2.5%. The CDR3 consists of 14 residues. Germline loops: CDR1 SGHNT, CDR2 YYREEE (reference sequence). The V gene end was trimmed by 6 bases and the J gene end by 2 bases; junction bases not matched to a gene: 4. On this clone: Its antigen is undetermined.

This chain connects TRBV5-4 to TRBJ2-7, with 11 nucleotides matching TRBD2. The origin of this receptor is a woman in her 30s in good health and CMV-seronegative. Sequencing used PBMCs. Written as DNA, the CDR3 is TGTGCCAGCAACGTAGCGGGAGGGCCCTACGAGCAGTACTTC. It translates to CASNVAGGPYEQYF. The full variable domain, completed using reference TRBV5-4 and TRBJ2-7, is ETGVTQSPTHLIKTRGQQVTLRCSSQSGHNTVSWYQQALGQGPQFIFQYYREEENGRGNFPPRFSGLQFPNYSSELNVNALELDDSALYLCASNVAGGPYEQYFGPGTRLTVT.